These 7 T cell receptor beta chains were all obtained from the same sample, sequenced in a study of T cell responses to AZD1222 COVID-19 vaccine. Some clones are missing from TCRdb's copy, which holds only in-frame ones; the method was immunoSEQ multiplex PCR. The data hold around 63,000 clones, with 85% to 90% observed a single time. This specimen consisted of peripheral blood, obtained on day 0 of AZD1222 vaccination. These receptors were obtained from an adult in good health.

This sequence joins TRBV30 and TRBJ1-5, with a weak D call TRBD1 (6 bases). The CDR3 has 15 amino acids. Germline CDR1 GTSNPN, CDR2 SVGIG (reference sequence). The germline V and J ends were trimmed by 2 bases and 3 bases, with 14 bases remaining between them. CDR3 sequence: CAWSPRTALNQPQHF. The DNA for the CDR3 is TGTGCCTGGAGTCCAAGGACAGCCCTCAATCAGCCCCAGCATTTT.

This rearrangement joins TRBV2 to TRBJ2-2, with a tentative D call TRBD2 (5 bases). The CDR3 sequence is 15 residues long. Trimming left V 6 bases short and J 1 base short, with 12 bases between. Per germline, CDR1 SNHLY and CDR2 FYNNEI. The CDR3 here is CASRVGLLNTGELFF. The CDR3 DNA reads as TGTGCCAGCAGGGTCGGACTCCTGAACACCGGGGAGCTGTTTTTT.

This chain joins TRBV7-2 and TRBJ2-1; perhaps TRBD1 as D (8 bases). Trimming took off 6 bases at V and 1 base at J, with 13 bases between the two ends. The CDR3 covers 15 residues. CDR1 is SGHTA and CDR2 is FQGNSA in the germline V gene. The CDR3 here is CASREQGGSYNEQFF. The CDR3 DNA sequence: TGTGCCAGCAGGGAACAGGGGGGGTCCTACAATGAGCAGTTCTTC.

The chain has TRBV18 and TRBJ1-2; the D gene is possibly TRBD1 (6 bases). The CDR3 is 12 amino acids. The germline CDR1 and CDR2 sequences are KGHSH and LQKENI. V lost 4 bases and J lost 6, with 9 bases in between. This chain's CDR3 is CASSLSGDGYTF. DNA for the CDR3: TGTGCCAGCTCACTATCAGGGGATGGCTACACCTTC.

The J gene is TRBJ2-2, the V gene TRBV19; D could derive from TRBD1 or TRBD2 (7 bases each). V was shortened by 5 bases and J by 5 bases, with 12 bases between the two germline ends. Germline V gene sequence: CDR1 LNHDA, CDR2 SQIVND (reference sequence). The CDR3 contains 14 residues. This chain's CDR3 is CASSFQGGTGELFF. The CDR3 DNA follows: TGTGCCAGTAGTTTCCAGGGGGGGACCGGGGAGCTGTTTTTT.

This rearrangement joins TRBV6-5 to TRBJ1-1, with no clear D. The CDR3 contains 15 residues. Trimming cost V 7 bases and J 3 bases, with 18 bases left between them. The germline V gene encodes CDR1 MNHEY and CDR2 SVGAGI. In nucleotides, the CDR3 is TGTGCCAGCAAGAAGCAGGTTAGGGTGGACACTGAAGCTTTCTTT. Its protein product is CASKKQVRVDTEAFF.

CDR3 sequence: CASSPLLGYQETQYF. DNA of the CDR3: TGTGCCAGCAGCCCCCTACTAGGATACCAAGAGACCCAGTACTTC. V usage is TRBV7-9 and J usage is TRBJ2-5; D is perhaps TRBD2 (5 bases). The V end lost 5 bases, the J end lost 0 bases, and 13 bases lay between the germline ends. The CDR3 covers 15 residues. Germline V lookup: CDR1 SEHNR, CDR2 FQNEAQ (reference sequence).